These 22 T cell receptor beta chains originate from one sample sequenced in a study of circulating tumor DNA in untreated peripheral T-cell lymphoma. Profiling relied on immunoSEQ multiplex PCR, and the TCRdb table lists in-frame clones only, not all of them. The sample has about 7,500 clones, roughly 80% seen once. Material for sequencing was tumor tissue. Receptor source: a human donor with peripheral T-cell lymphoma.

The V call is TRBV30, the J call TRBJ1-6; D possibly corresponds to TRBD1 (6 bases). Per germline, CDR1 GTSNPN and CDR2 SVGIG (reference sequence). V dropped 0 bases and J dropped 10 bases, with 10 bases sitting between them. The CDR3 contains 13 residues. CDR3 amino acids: CAWSVQGMSPLHF. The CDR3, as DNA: TGTGCCTGGAGTGTTCAGGGGATGTCACCCCTCCACTTT.

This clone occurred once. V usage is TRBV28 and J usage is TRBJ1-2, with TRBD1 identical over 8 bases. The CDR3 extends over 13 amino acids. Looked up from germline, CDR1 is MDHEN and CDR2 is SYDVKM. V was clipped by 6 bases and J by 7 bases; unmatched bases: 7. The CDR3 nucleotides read TGTGCCAGCAGCTACGACAGGGGCGGTGGCTACACCTTC. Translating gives CASSYDRGGGYTF.

The CDR3 sequence: CASTSVGGSGNTIYF. CDR3 sequence (DNA): TGCGCCAGCACCTCAGTCGGGGGGTCTGGAAACACCATATATTTT. V and J are TRBV23-1 and TRBJ1-3; a weak D match, TRBD1 (5 bases). TRBV23-1 is treated as an ORF (open reading frame) with a function not yet certain. V lost 7 bases, J lost 1 base, and 14 bases lay in between. The CDR3 runs to 15 residues.

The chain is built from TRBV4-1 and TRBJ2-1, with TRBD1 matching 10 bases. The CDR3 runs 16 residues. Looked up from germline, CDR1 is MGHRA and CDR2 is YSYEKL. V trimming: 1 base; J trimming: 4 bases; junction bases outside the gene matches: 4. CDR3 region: CASSQARDRGYNEQFF. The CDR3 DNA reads TGCGCCAGCAGCCAAGCCCGGGACAGGGGATACAATGAGCAGTTCTTC.

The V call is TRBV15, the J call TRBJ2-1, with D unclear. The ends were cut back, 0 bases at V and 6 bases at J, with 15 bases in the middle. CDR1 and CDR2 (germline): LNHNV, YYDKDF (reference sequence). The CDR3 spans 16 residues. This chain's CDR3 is CATSRDRALRGNEQFF. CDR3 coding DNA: TGTGCCACCAGCAGAGATCGGGCATTACGAGGCAATGAGCAGTTCTTC.

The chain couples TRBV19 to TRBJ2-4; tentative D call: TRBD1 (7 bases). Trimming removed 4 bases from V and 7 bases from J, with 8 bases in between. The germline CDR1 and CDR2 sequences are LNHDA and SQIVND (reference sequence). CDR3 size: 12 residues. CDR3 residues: CASSTGGNIQYF. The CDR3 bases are TGTGCCAGTAGTACAGGGGGGAACATTCAGTACTTC. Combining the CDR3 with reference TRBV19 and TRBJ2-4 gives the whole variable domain DGGITQSPKYLFRKEGQNVTLSCEQNLNHDAMYWYRQDPGQGLRLIYYSQIVNDFQKGDIAEGYSVSREKKESFPLTVTSAQKNPTAFYLCASSTGGNIQYFGAGTRLSVL.

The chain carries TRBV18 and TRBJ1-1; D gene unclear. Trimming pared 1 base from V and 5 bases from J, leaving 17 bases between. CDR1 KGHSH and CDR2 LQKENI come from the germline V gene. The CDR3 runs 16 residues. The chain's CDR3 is CASSPRRDSGLTEAFF. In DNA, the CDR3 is TGTGCCAGCTCACCACGGCGCGATAGCGGGCTTACTGAAGCTTTCTTT. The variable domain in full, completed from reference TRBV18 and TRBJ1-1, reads NAGVMQNPRHLVRRRGQEARLRCSPMKGHSHVYWYRQLPEEGLKFMVYLQKENIIDESGMPKERFSAEFPKEGPSILRIQQVVRGDSAAYFCASSPRRDSGLTEAFFGQGTRLTVV.

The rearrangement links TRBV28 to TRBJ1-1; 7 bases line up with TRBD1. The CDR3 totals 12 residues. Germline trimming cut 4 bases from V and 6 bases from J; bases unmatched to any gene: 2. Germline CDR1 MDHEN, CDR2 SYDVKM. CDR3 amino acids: CASSSGGSEAFF. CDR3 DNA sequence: TGTGCCAGCAGTTCAGGGGGATCTGAAGCTTTCTTT.

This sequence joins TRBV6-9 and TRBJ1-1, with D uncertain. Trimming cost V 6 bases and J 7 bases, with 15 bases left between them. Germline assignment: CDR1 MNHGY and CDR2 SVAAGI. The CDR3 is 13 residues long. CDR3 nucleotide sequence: TGTGCCAGCAGGGAAACGGGGTGGGGTGAAGCTTTCTTT. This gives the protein CASRETGWGEAFF.

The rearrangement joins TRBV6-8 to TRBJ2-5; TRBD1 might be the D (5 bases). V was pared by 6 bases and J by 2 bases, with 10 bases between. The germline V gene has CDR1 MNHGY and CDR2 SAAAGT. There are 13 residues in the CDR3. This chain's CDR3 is CASSQTVQETQYF. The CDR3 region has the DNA TGTGCCAGCAGCCAGACAGTACAAGAGACCCAGTACTTC.

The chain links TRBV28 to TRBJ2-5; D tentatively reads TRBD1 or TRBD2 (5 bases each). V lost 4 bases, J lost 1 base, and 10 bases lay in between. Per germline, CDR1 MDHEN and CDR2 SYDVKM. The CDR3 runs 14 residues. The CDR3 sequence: CASSSRDGQETQYF. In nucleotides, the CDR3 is TGTGCCAGCAGTTCTCGGGACGGCCAAGAGACCCAGTACTTC.

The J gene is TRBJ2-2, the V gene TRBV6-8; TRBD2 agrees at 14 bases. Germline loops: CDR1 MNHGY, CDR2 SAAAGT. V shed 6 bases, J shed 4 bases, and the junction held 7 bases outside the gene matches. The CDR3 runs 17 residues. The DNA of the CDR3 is TGTGCCAGCAGGGGACTAGCGGGAGTTCGCGGCACCGGGGAGCTGTTTTTT. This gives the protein CASRGLAGVRGTGELFF.

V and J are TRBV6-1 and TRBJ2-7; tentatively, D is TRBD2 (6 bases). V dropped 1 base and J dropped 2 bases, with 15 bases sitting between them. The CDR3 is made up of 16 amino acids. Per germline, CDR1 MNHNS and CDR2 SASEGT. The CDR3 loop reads CASSEGGRLGAYEQYF. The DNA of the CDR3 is TGTGCCAGCAGTGAAGGGGGGAGGTTGGGAGCCTACGAGCAGTACTTC.

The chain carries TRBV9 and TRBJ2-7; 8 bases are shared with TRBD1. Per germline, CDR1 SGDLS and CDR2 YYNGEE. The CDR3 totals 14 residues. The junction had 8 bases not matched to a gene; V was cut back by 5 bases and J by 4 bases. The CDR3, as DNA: TGTGCCAGCAGTCCCGACAGGGGTCTGTACGAGCAGTACTTC. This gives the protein CASSPDRGLYEQYF.

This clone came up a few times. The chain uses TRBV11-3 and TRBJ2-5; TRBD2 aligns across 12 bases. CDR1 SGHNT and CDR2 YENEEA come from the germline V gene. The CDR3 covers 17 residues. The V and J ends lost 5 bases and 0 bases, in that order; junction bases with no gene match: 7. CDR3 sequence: CASSRSTSGSYQETQYF. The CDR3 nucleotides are TGTGCCAGCAGCCGTTCGACTAGCGGGAGTTACCAAGAGACCCAGTACTTC.

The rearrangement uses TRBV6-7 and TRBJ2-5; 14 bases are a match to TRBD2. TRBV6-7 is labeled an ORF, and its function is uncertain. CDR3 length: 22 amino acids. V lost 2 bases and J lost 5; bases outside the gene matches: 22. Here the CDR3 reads CASSYTGTSGSGYKVYSETQYF. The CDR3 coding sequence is TGTGCCAGCAGTTACACCGGGACTAGCGGGAGTGGGTATAAAGTTTATTCGGAGACCCAGTACTTC.

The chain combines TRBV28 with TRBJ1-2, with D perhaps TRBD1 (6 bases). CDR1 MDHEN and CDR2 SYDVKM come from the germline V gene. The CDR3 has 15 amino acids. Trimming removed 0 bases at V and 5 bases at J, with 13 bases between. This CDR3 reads CASSLWDRTKYGYTF. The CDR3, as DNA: TGTGCCAGCAGTTTATGGGACAGAACGAAATATGGCTACACCTTC.

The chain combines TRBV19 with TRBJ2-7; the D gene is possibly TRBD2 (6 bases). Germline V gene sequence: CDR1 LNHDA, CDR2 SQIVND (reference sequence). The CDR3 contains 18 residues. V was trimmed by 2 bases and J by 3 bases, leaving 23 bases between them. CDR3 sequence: CASSIRGPRDFSNYEQYF. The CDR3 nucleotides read TGTGCCAGTAGTATAAGGGGTCCGCGGGACTTTAGTAACTACGAGCAGTACTTC.

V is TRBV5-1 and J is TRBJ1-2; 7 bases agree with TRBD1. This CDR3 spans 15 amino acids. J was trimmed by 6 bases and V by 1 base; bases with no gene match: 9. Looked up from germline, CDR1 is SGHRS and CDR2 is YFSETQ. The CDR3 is CASSLQIGQDDGYTF. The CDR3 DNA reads TGCGCCAGCAGCTTGCAGATCGGACAGGACGATGGCTACACCTTC.

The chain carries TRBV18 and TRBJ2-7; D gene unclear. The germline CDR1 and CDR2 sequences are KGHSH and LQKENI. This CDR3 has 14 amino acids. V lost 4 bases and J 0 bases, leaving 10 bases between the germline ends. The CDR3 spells CASSLATFSYEQYF. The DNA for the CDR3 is TGTGCCAGCTCACTGGCCACGTTCTCCTACGAGCAGTACTTC.

DNA for the CDR3: TGTGCCAGCTCCCCATTAGGCATGAACGGGGAGCTGTTTTTT. Its translation: CASSPLGMNGELFF. This chain joins TRBV18 and TRBJ2-2, with no clear D. CDR1 KGHSH and CDR2 LQKENI come from the germline V gene. This CDR3 has 14 residues. With 6 bases removed from V and 7 bases from J, the gap between germline ends came to 15 bases.

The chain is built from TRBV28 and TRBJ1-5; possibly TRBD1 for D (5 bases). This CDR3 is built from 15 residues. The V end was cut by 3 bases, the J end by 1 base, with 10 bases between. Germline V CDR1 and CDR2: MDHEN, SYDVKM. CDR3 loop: CASSFGGDSNQPQHF. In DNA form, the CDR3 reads TGTGCCAGCAGTTTTGGTGGGGACAGCAATCAGCCCCAGCATTTT. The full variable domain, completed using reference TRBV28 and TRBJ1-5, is DVKVTQSSRYLVKRTGEKVFLECVQDMDHENMFWYRQDPGLGLRLIYFSYDVKMKEKGDIPEGYSVSREKKERFSLILESASTNQTSMYLCASSFGGDSNQPQHFGDGTRLSIL.